The text below deals with one T cell receptor beta chain. Its antigen specificity is not known. No base quality information exists; no much larger clone differs at one position. This entry belongs to a study of T cells in localized non-small cell lung cancer (dated by TCRdb to between 2020 and 2021). Notes on the research overall: T cell repertoires of 200 to 300 early-stage NSCLC patients were analyzed, with tumors being compared against uninvolved tumor-adjacent lungs. Of the NSCLC patients, around 140 were male and approximately 99 were female, and the mean age was approximately 69 years. The cohort comprised roughly 230 treatment-naïve NSCLC patients with resected, localized lung tumors. Study-level results and caveats: Because of the exploratory design, TCR variables were selected using unadjusted p-values without false-discovery rate correction. A median of roughly 60 of the top 100 tumor clones were detected in paired uninvolved adjacent lung, and 28 of these tumor clones were also found among the top 100 clones of the paired uninvolved adjacent lung. Higher blood T cell density associated with longer overall survival, while higher adjacent-lung clonality associated with shorter survival. Uninvolved tumor-adjacent lung showed the highest T cell clonality, higher than tumor, which suggests more focused antigenic responses in the uninvolved tumor-adjacent lung. Because multi-region sequencing of the tumors was not done, intratumor heterogeneity could not be ruled out.

TCR beta CDR3 regions were sequenced from DNA using the immunoSEQ Assay. From the authors' description of their analysis: T cell density was computed as TCR beta template counts normalized to usable DNA estimated by amplifying housekeeping genes. Richness was estimated with the preseqR package, extrapolating to 400,000 templates for PBMC samples and 120,000 templates for tissue samples. Clonality was calculated as one minus Pielou's evenness. To identify tissue-enriched TCRs, differential abundance testing was run on productive amino-acid clonotypes with a minimum total count of 5 and an alpha of 0.1. Repertoire overlap between compartments was quantified with the Jaccard Index and Morisita Overlap Index. GLIPH clustered TCR beta CDR3s with public tetramer-defined viral CDR3s; viral motifs required at least three viral sequences plus V-gene enrichment. Imported from immuneACCESS, the table was reduced by TCRdb to in-frame sequences with V and J called. These copies leave out some clones; in studies compared against another copy, an unresolved V gene accounts for under half, and the cause of the remainder is not known. The DNA gave D and trimming, while V, J and clone size come from that table. This sample has tens of thousands of clones in its table, and over 70% of those were observed once. The ten largest account for 9.5% to 10% of the sample.

At diagnosis, peripheral blood, uninvolved tumor-adjacent lung and tumor were collected and were preserved as a mix of fresh-frozen and FFPE material. Blood samples were analyzed as peripheral blood mononuclear cells for TCR repertoire profiling. The CDR3 runs 14 amino acids, cysteine and phenylalanine included. This entry keeps only the CDR3 DNA: 42 bases, framed from base 1. CDR1 and CDR2 were assigned from the germline V gene (reference sequence) as SEHNR and FQNEAQ. Clipping removes 6 bases from V and 3 bases from J, with 2 as the unmatched junction base count. The V and J genes are TRBV7-9 and TRBJ2-1; the central 10 bases match TRBD2. The sequences come from peripheral blood, collected before any cancer treatment. The sequence was collected from a man aged 40 to 70 with stage III squamous cell lung carcinoma. The CDR3 protein: CASRGLALYNEQFF. In nucleotide form, the sequence is TGTGCCAGCAGGGGACTAGCGCTCTACAATGAGCAGTTCTTC.